This record looks at one TCR beta chain sequence and its context. Its target is unknown. The CDR3 sequence is 14 residues long. V was clipped by 4 bases and J by 7 bases, with 11 bases between them. Per germline, CDR1 MGHDK and CDR2 SYGVNS. The data derive from a study of response to subunit inactivated influenza vaccine. Study findings and constraints: A suggestion made by the authors is that each seasonal influenza vaccination recruits few new T cells.

MiXCR, run by TCRdb on the RT-PCR reads, gives a single entry per CDR3 protein. The sample has hundreds of thousands of distinct CDR3 sequences; approximately 24% are singletons. The source was CD4+ T cells sorted from PBMCs, collected more than 4 days after vaccination. The chain is built from TRBV25-1 and TRBJ1-6; D gene uncertain. The sequence was obtained from a man in his fifties or sixties who received an inactivated influenza vaccine. The chain's CDR3 is CASSVNSPNSPLHF. The CDR3 region has the DNA TGTGCCAGCAGTGTTAACTCTCCCAATTCACCCCTCCACTTT.